This TCR beta chain was sequenced for a study of T cells in Graves' hyperthyroidism and ophthalmopathy. Amplified TCR beta CDR3 regions derived from RNA transcripts. When the TCR CDR3 underwent first-round RT-PCR, the HTBI primer set was used. One entry per CDR3 protein results from TCRdb running MiXCR on the multiplex PCR reads. This repertoire shows 600,000 to 850,000 distinct CDR3 sequences, about 17% found once; its top ten account for over 15%. Trimming pared 0 bases from V and 7 bases from J, leaving 17 bases between. The V gene's germline CDR1 is SGDLS and CDR2 YYNGEE. This CDR3 comprises 16 residues. Ahead of any ophthalmopathy symptoms, the blood sample was obtained at the first diagnosis of hyperthyroidism. With regard to this clonotype: Antigen specificity is unknown.

General study findings and limits: Blood shared most expanded thyroid clonotypes above 0.001.

The V and J genes are TRBV9 and TRBJ2-1; D may match TRBD1 or TRBD2 (7 bases each). The receptor's source is a woman between 50 and 59 years old with Graves' hyperthyroidism that later progressed to Graves' ophthalmopathy. Source material: blood. The CDR3 DNA sequence: TGTGCCAGCAGCGTAGGGGGAGGGGGCCTTAGGAATGAGCAGTTCTTC. Encoded protein: CASSVGGGGLRNEQFF.